This T cell receptor beta chain derives from a study of OX40 agonist ivuxolimab in advanced cancers. Study observations and caveats: In general, CD8+ T cells held more expanded clones than CD4+ did, on average. The antigens recognized by the expanded peripheral T cells, that is their antigen specificity, were not determined.

Peripheral blood came from all dose cohorts at three timepoints. A remark on this clone: What it binds is unknown.

Profiling relied on immunoSEQ multiplex PCR, and the TCRdb table lists in-frame clones only, not all of them. The repertoire consists of 20,000 to 25,000 clones, with around 87% occurring once and the leading ten covering around 15%. V lost 1 base and J 6 bases, leaving 18 bases between the germline ends. The CDR3 covers 16 residues. Germline values: CDR1 MGHRA, CDR2 YSYEKL. This sequence was found in an adult with an advanced solid tumor such as melanoma, head and neck, liver or kidney cancer. The chain couples TRBV4-1 to TRBJ1-2, with D unclear. Source: CD4+ or CD8+ T cells sorted from blood, taken in a trial of the OX40 agonist ivuxolimab. As DNA, the CDR3 is TGCGCCAGCAGCCAAGTGAGGACGGGTCAGGATGATGGCTACACCTTC. Translating it yields CASSQVRTGQDDGYTF.